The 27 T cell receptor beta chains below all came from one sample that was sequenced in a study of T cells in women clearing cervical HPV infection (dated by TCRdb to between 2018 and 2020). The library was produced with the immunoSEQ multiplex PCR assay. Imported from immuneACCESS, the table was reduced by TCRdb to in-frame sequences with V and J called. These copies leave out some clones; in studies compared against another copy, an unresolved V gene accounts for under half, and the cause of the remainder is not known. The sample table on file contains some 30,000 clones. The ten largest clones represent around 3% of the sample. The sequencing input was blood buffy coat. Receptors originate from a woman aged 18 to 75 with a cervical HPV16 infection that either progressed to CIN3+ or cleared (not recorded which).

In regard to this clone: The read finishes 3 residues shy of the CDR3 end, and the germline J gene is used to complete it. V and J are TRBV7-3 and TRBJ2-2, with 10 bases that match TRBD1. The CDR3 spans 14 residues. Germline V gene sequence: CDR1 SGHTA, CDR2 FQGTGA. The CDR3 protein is CASSLKGQGTPLFF. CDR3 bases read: TGTGCCAGCAGCTTAAAGGGACAGGGGACACCG.

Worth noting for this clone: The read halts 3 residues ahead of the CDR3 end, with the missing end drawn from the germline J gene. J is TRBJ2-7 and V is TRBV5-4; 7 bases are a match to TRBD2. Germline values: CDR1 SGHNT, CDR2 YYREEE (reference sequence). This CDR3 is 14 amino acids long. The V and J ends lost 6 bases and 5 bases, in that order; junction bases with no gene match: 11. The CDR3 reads CASKIKRGDNEQYF. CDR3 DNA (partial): TGTGCCAGCAAGATCAAGCGGGGTGATAACGAG.

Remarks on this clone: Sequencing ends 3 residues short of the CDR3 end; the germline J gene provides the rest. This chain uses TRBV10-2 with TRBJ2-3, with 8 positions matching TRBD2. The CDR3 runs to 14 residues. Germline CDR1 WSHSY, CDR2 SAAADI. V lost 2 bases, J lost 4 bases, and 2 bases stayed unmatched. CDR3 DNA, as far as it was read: TGCGCCAGCAGTGAGATCGGGGGGGCAGATACG. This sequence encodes CASSEIGGADT. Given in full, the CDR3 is CASSEIGGADTQYF.

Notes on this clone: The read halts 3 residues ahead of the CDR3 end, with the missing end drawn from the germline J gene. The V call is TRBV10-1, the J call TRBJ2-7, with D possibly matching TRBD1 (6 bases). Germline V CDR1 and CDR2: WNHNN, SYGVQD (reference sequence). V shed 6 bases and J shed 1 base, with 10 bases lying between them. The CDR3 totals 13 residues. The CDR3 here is CASSPGQSYEQYF. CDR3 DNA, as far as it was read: TGCGCCAGCAGCCCGGGACAATCCTACGAG.

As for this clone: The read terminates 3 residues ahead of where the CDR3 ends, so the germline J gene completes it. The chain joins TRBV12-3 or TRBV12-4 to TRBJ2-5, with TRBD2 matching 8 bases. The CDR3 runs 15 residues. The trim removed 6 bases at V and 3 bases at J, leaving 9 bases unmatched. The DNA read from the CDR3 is TGTGCCAGCAGCCGACCGGGACTAGGAAAAGAGACC. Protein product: CASSRPGLGKET. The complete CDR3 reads CASSRPGLGKETQYF.

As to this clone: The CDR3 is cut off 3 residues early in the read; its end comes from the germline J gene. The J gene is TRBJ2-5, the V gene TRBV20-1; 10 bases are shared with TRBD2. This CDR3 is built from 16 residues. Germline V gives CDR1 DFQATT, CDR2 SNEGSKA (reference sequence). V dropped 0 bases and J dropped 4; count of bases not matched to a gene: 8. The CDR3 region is CSARDMTSGGGETQYF. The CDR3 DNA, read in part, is TGCAGTGCTAGAGATATGACCAGCGGGGGGGGAGAGACC.

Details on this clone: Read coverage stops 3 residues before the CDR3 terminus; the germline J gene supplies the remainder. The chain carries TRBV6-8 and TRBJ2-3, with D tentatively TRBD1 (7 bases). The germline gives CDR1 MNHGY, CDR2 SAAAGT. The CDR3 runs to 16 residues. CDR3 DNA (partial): TGTGCCAGCAGTGACAGGGACCTGAGCGGGTATCAGCCG. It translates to CASSDRDLSGYQP. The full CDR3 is CASSDRDLSGYQPQYF.

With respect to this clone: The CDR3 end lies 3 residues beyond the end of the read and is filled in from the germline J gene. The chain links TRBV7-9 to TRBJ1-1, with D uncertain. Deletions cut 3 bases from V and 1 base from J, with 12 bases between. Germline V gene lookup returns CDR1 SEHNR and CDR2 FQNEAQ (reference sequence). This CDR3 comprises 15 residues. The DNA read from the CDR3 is TGTGCCAGCAGCTTCGAACCGGTTAAGAACACTGAA. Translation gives CASSFEPVKNTE. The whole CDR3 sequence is CASSFEPVKNTEAFF.

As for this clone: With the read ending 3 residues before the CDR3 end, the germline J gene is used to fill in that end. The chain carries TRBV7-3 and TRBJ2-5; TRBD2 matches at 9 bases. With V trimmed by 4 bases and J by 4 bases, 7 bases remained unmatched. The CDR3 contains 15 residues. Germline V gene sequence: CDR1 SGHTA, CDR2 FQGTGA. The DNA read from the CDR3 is TGTGCCAGCAGCTCGGGCGGGGGGGCCAGAGAGACC. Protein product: CASSSGGGARET. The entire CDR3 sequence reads CASSSGGGARETQYF. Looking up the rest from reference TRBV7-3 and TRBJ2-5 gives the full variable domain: GAGVSQTPSNKVTEKGKYVELRCDPISGHTALYWYRQSLGQGPEFLIYFQGTGAADDSGLPNDRFFAVRPEGSVSTLKIQRTERGDSAVYLCASSSGGGARETQYFGPGTRLLVL.

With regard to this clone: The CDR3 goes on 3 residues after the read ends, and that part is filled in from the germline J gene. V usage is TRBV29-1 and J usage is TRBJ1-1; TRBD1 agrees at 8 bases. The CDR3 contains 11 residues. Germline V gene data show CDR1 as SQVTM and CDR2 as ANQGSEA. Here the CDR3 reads CSVATGAEAFF. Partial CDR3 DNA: TGCAGCGTCGCGACAGGGGCGGAG. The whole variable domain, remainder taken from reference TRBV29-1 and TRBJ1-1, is SAVISQKPSRDICQRGTSLTIQCQVDSQVTMMFWYRQQPGQSLTLIATANQGSEATYESGFVIDKFPISRPNLTFSTLTVSNMSPEDSSIYLCSVATGAEAFFGQGTRLTVV.

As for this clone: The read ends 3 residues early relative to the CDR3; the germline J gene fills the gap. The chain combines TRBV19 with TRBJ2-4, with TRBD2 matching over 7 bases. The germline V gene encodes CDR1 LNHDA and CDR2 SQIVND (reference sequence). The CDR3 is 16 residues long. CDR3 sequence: CASTPGREGGNYGQYF. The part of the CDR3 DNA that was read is TGTGCCAGTACCCCGGGGAGGGAAGGTGGAAACTATGGT.

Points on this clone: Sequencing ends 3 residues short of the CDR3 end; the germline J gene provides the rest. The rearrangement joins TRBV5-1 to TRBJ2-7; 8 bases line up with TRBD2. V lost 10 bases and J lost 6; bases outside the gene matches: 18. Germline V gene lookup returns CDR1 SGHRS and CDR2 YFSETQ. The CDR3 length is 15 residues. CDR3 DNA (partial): TGCGCCTCTCAAACGACCCGGGGGGGCCGGAGCGAG. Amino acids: CASQTTRGGRSE. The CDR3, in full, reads CASQTTRGGRSEQYF.

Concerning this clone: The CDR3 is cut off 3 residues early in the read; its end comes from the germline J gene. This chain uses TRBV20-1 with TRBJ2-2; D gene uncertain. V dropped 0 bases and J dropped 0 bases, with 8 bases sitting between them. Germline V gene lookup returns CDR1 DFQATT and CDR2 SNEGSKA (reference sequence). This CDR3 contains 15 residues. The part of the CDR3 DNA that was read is TGCAGTGCTAGAGATCTAGTGGCGAACACCGGGGAG. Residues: CSARDLVANTGE. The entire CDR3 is CSARDLVANTGELFF.

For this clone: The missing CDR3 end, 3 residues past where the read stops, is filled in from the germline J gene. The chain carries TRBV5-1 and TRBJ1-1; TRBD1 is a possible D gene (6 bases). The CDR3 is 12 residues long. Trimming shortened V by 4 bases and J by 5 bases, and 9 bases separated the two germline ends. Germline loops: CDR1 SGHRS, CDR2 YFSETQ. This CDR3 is CASSPRGTEAFF. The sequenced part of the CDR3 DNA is TGCGCCAGCAGCCCCAGGGGAACTGAA.

CDR3 region: CASSLSANSPLFF. CDR3 DNA (partial): TGTGCCAGCAGCTTAAGCGCGAATTCACCG. The gene calls are TRBV7-2 and TRBJ2-2; D unresolved. The sequenced fragment ends 3 residues before the CDR3 boundary, so the rest is inferred from the germline J gene. The CDR3 loop spans 13 amino acids. The germline V gene encodes CDR1 SGHTA and CDR2 FQGNSA.

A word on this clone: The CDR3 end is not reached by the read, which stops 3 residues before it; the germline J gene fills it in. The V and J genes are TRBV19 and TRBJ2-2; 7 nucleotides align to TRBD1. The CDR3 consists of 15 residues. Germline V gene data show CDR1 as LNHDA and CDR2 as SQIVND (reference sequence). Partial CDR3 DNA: TGTGCCAGTAGTCTAGGGGGCGCTGGGGCCAACGTG. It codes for CASSLGGAGANV. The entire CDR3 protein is CASSLGGAGANVLFF.

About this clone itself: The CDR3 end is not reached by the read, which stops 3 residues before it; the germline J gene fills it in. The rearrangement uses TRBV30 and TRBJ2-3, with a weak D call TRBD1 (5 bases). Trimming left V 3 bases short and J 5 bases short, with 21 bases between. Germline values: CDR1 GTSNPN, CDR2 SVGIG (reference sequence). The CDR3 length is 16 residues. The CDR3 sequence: CAWRRLALTGEDTQYF. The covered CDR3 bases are TGTGCCTGGAGAAGATTAGCCCTTACAGGTGAAGATACG. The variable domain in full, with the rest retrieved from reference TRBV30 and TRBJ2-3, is SQTIHQWPATLVQPVGSPLSLECTVEGTSNPNLYWYRQAAGRGLQLLFYSVGIGQISSEVPQNLSASRPQDRQFILSSKKLLLSDSGFYLCAWRRLALTGEDTQYFGPGTRLTVL.

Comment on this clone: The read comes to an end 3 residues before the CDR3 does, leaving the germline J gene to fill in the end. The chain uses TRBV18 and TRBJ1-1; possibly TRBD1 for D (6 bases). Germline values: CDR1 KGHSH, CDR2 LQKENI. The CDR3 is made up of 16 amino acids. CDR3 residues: CASSPGVAGAQETAFF. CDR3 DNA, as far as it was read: TGTGCCAGCTCACCAGGGGTAGCGGGGGCCCAAGAGACA.

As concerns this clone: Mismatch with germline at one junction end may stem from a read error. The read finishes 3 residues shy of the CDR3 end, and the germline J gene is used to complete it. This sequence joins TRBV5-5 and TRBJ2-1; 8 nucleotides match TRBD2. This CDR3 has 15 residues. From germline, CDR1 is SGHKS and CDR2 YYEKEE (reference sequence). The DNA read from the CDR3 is TGTGCCAGCAGCTTGATCGGGGGGGGGTACAGTGAG. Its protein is CASSLIGGGYSE. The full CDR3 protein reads CASSLIGGGYSEQFF.

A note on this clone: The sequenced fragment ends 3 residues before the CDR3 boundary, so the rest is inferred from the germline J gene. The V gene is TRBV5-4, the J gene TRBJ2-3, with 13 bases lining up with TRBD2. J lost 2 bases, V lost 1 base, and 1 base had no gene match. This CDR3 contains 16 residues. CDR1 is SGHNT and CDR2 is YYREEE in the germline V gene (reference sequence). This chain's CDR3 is CASSLTSGGATDTQYF. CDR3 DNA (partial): TGTGCCAGCAGCTTGACTAGCGGGGGGGCCACAGATACG.

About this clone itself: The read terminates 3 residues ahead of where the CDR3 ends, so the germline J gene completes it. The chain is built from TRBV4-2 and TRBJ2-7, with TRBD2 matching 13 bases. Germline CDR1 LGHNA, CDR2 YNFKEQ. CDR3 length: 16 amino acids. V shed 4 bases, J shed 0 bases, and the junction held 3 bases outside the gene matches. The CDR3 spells CASSRGLAGDSYEQYF. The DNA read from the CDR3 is TGTGCCAGCAGCCGAGGACTAGCGGGGGACTCCTACGAG.

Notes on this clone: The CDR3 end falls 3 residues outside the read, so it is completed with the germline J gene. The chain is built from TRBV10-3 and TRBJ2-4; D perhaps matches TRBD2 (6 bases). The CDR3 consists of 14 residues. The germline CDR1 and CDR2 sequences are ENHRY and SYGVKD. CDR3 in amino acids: CAIAAGITGETQYF. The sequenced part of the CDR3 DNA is TGTGCCATCGCGGCGGGGATAACGGGGGAGACT.

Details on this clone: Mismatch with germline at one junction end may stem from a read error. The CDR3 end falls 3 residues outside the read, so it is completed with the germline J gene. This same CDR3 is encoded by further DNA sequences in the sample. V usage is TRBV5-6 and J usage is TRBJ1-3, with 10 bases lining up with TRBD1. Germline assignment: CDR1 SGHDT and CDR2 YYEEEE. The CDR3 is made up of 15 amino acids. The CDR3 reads CASSLTGGDGNTIYF. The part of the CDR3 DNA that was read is TGTGCCAGCAGCCTGACAGGGGGCGACGGAAACACA.

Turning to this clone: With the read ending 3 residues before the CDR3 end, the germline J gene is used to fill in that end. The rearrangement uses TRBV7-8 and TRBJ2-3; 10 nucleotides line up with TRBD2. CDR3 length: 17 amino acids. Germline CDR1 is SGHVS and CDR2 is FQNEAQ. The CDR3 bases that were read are TGTGCCAGCAGCTTAGAAAGACTAGCGGGTCCAGAAGAGACG. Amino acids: CASSLERLAGPEET. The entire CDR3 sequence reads CASSLERLAGPEETQYF.

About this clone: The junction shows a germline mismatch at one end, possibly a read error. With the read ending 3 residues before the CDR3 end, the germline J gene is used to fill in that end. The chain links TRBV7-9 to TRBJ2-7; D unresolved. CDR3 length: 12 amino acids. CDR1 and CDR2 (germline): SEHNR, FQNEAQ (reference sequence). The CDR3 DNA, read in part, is TGTTCCAGCAGCTGGAACTACTACGAG. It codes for CSSSWNYYE. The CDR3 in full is CSSSWNYYEQYF.

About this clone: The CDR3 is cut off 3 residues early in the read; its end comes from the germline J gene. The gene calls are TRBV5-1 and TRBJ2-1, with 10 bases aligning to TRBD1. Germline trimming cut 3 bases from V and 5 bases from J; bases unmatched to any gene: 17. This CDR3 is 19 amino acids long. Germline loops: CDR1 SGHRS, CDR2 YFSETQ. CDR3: CASSYPPGQGLPSDNEQFF. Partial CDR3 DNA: TGCGCCAGCAGCTACCCACCGGGACAGGGGCTCCCCTCTGACAATGAG.

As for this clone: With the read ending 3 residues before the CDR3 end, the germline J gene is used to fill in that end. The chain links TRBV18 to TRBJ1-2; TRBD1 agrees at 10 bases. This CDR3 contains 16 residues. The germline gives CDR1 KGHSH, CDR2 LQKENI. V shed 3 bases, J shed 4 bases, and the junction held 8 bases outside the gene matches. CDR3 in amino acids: CASSPGQGHYLYGYTF. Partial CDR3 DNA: TGTGCCAGCTCACCGGGACAGGGGCACTATCTCTATGGC.